These T cell receptor beta chains were read from a single sample in a study of PD-1 blockade in classical Hodgkin lymphoma. Repertoires were generated with immunoSEQ multiplex PCR, while TCRdb's copy carries only in-frame clones and drops some. The sample lists approximately 22,000 clones; more than 70% were seen once. The sequences come from peripheral blood mononuclear cells (PBMCs), collected before the fourth cycle of nivolumab. Receptors were obtained from a human donor with classical Hodgkin lymphoma. Each CDR3 is given with its conserved first and last residue. The D gene is left open where the match is weak. The listing skips clone size in some rows; elsewhere it reads once, few, many or a size class.

v_gene	d_gene	abundance	j_gene	CDR3nt	CDR3aa
TRBV29-1	-	-	TRBJ1-2	TGCAGCGTTGAAGATCCGCAGAATTACTATGGCTACACCTTC	CSVEDPQNYYGYTF
TRBV11-2	TRBD2	-	TRBJ2-1	TGTGCCAGCAGCCCGCCGGGACTAGCGGGAAGTGAGCAGTTCTTC	CASSPPGLAGSEQFF
TRBV10-3	TRBD1	-	TRBJ1-4	TGTGCCATCAGTCCGGGACAGGGAAGAGAAAAACTGTTTTTT	CAISPGQGREKLFF
TRBV6-6	TRBD1	-	TRBJ1-5	TGTGCCAGCAGTTCGACAGGGGGCAATCAGCCCCAGCATTTT	CASSSTGGNQPQHF
TRBV2	TRBD1	-	TRBJ2-5	TGTGCCAGCAGCTCCAGGACAGGGGGGAGGGAGACCCAGTACTTC	CASSSRTGGRETQYF
TRBV5-4	-	-	TRBJ1-2	TGTGCCAGCAGCTTGGGTCAGACAGGCTATGGCTACACCTTC	CASSLGQTGYGYTF
TRBV5-8	-	-	TRBJ2-7	TGTGCCAGCAGCTTTGATACAGACTACGAGCAGTACTTC	CASSFDTDYEQYF
TRBV6-1	TRBD2	-	TRBJ2-1	TGTGCCAGCAGTGTGGGTTTGGGCGGGGGGGCCGCGGAGCAGTTCTTC	CASSVGLGGGAAEQFF
TRBV4-1	-	few	TRBJ2-7	TGCGCCAGCAGCCCCATCGGGGGTTACTCCTACGAGCAGTACTTC	CASSPIGGYSYEQYF
TRBV13	TRBD1	few	TRBJ1-2	TGTGCCAGCAGCTTCCAGGGGGGTAGGGTTTATGGCTACACCTTC	CASSFQGGRVYGYTF
TRBV9	TRBD2	-	TRBJ2-5	TGTGCCAGCAGCGGCGGGGGACAAGAGACCCAGTACTTC	CASSGGGQETQYF
TRBV11-1	TRBD1	few	TRBJ2-2	TGTGCCAGCAGTTCCGGCAGTCCCGGGACAGTCCTCGGGGAGCTGTTTTTT	CASSSGSPGTVLGELFF
TRBV19	TRBD1	-	TRBJ1-5	TGTGCCAGTAGCGATGCGGGGACAGGGGGTGGTCAGCCCCAGCATTTT	CASSDAGTGGGQPQHF
TRBV9	-	-	TRBJ2-3	TGTGCCAGCAGCGTCCGGGCCCCCCAAGGAGATACGCAGTATTTT	CASSVRAPQGDTQYF
TRBV5-4	TRBD1	-	TRBJ2-1	TGTGCCAGCAGCTTGGGTGGGACAGATTACAATGAGCAGTTCTTC	CASSLGGTDYNEQFF
TRBV27	-	-	TRBJ2-1	TGTGCCAGCAGTTTATCGAATTACTTAAACGAGCAGTTCTTC	CASSLSNYLNEQFF
TRBV19	TRBD1	-	TRBJ1-6	TGTGCCAGTAGTAACAGGGGGCGTTCTAATTCACCCCTCCACTTT	CASSNRGRSNSPLHF
TRBV6-1	-	medium-sized	TRBJ1-4	TGTGCCAACGGGTGGGAAAAACTGTTTTTT	CANGWEKLFF
TRBV19	-	-	TRBJ2-3	TGTGCCAGTGGCACGTGGGCCAGAGATACGCAGTATTTT	CASGTWARDTQYF
TRBV5-8	-	-	TRBJ2-7	TGTGCCAGCAGCTCTCTGGGTGCAGGAGGATACGAGCAGTACTTC	CASSSLGAGGYEQYF
TRBV2	-	few	TRBJ1-6	TGTGCCAGCAGCGGGGGGACGGTGAATTCACCCCTCCACTTT	CASSGGTVNSPLHF
TRBV28	-	-	TRBJ1-1	TGTGCCAGCAGTTTAGGTCAGTGGGCTGAAGCTTTCTTT	CASSLGQWAEAFF
TRBV5-4	-	-	TRBJ2-1	TGTGCCAGCAGCTATGAGTATTCCCACAATGAGCAGTTCTTC	CASSYEYSHNEQFF
TRBV18	TRBD1	-	TRBJ1-1	TGTGCCAGCTCACCGGGTACGGGACAGGGGGCTTTCTTT	CASSPGTGQGAFF
TRBV29-1	TRBD1	-	TRBJ2-7	TGCAGCGCTCGGGACAGCTACGAGCAGTACTTC	CSARDSYEQYF
TRBV4-1	TRBD2	-	TRBJ2-3	TGCGCCAGCAGCCAAGATTTGAGACTAGCGGGGGGCAACAGCACAGATACGCAGTATTTT	CASSQDLRLAGGNSTDTQYF
TRBV5-1	-	-	TRBJ2-1	TGCGCCAGCAGCTCTATGCCCCGGGACGAGCGAAATGAGCAGTTCTTC	CASSSMPRDERNEQFF
TRBV6-6	TRBD1	few	TRBJ2-2	TGTGCCAGCCACCTCAGACAGGGTTACGCCGGGGAGCTGTTTTTT	CASHLRQGYAGELFF
TRBV7-2	-	-	TRBJ1-2	TGTGCCAGCAGCTTAGGGTCGCCTTCCGCCTTC	CASSLGSPSAF
TRBV11-2	-	-	TRBJ2-3	TGTGCCAGCAGCTTTTTGTCCGGGCAACAGGCCTATACGCAGTATTTT	CASSFLSGQQAYTQYF
TRBV7-8	TRBD2	-	TRBJ2-7	TGTGCCAGCAGCTTAGACCCGGGACTATTATACGAGCAGTACTTC	CASSLDPGLLYEQYF
TRBV5-1	-	-	TRBJ2-1	TGCGCCAGCAGGTGGAGTGGTTACAATGAGCAGTTCTTC	CASRWSGYNEQFF
TRBV6-6	-	-	TRBJ1-2	TGTGCCAGCAGTTACGGGACGGACTATGGCTACACCTTC	CASSYGTDYGYTF
TRBV4-2	-	-	TRBJ1-4	TGTGCCAGCAGCCAAGGAACTGGACAGAACTTTAATGAAAAACTGTTTTTT	CASSQGTGQNFNEKLFF